This record covers a single T cell receptor beta chain. Assay used: immunoSEQ multiplex PCR; TCRdb lists only in-frame clones, some missing. This sample yields hundreds of thousands of clones, of which roughly 88% are seen a single time; 0.0095% to 0.011% belongs to the top ten. Germline CDR1 reads MNHNS; CDR2 reads SASEGT. The CDR3 covers 15 residues. V was clipped by 6 bases and J by 4 bases, with 19 bases between them. The data belong to a study of shared T cell receptors in the human thymus. In addition, the sample was reused for a study of human thymus T cells. From that study: The donor group consisted of healthy Finnish infants who were having corrective surgery for congenital heart defects. Thymic resections from corrective heart surgery supplied the tissue. Related research described thymic repertoires that were highly overlapping among unrelated individuals.

The receptor was isolated from a boy in the first two years of life with a congenital heart defect. Sequencing used thymocytes. The rearrangement uses TRBV6-1 and TRBJ2-7; D perhaps matches TRBD2 (5 bases). This CDR3 is CASSSPRRGNYEQYF. The CDR3 DNA reads as TGTGCCAGCAGCTCCCCCCGACGGGGAAATTACGAGCAGTACTTC.